One T cell receptor beta chain is described in this entry. From germline, CDR1 is LNHNV and CDR2 YYDKDF (reference sequence). V was shortened by 4 bases and J by 0 bases, with 13 bases between the two germline ends. The CDR3 runs to 17 residues. TCRdb independently ran MiXCR on the RT-PCR reads; one entry per CDR3 protein. The sample records some 21,000 distinct CDR3 sequences, 29% being singletons. This entry is derived from a study of patients and donors after allogeneic stem cell transplantation. Sample: blood, either unsorted or a sorted T cell fraction (not recorded which). The clonotype was recovered from a human donor who was either an allogeneic HSCT recipient or a stem cell or donor lymphocyte infusion donor (not recorded which). It is not recorded whose cells these are; they may come from a transplant donor. This chain connects TRBV15 to TRBJ1-6, with a weak D call TRBD1 (5 bases). CDR3 DNA: TGTGCCACCAGCAAGGATCGGGGCAGCTCCTATAATTCACCCCTCCACTTT. Translated: CATSKDRGSSYNSPLHF.